The 5 T cell receptor beta chains below come from one sample, sequenced in a study of beta chain features in type 1 diabetes. Study conclusions and caveats: Moderate yet significant TCRB CDR3 shortening was seen in Type 1 diabetes patients in all four CD4+ subsets.

The whole isolated RNA underwent reverse transcription, so sequencing captured expressed TCRB transcripts. TCRdb keeps only in-frame clones here, not all; method: immunoSEQ multiplex PCR. The table lists around 160,000 clones, about 8.1% of them singletons. Their specific antigens are unknown. The sequenced sample was central memory CD4+ T cells from blood. These receptors were obtained from a woman between 18 and 30 years old with type 1 diabetes.

This clone has just a few counts. V is TRBV5-1 and J is TRBJ1-2; maybe TRBD1 (5 bases). V gave up 0 bases and J gave up 0 bases, with 12 bases separating them. This CDR3 is 16 amino acids long. CDR1 is SGHRS and CDR2 is YFSETQ in the germline V gene. CDR3 amino acids: CASSLASGPTNYGYTF. The CDR3 nucleotides read TGCGCCAGCAGCTTGGCCTCAGGGCCCACTAACTATGGCTACACCTTC.

This chain connects TRBV9 to TRBJ2-3, with D perhaps TRBD2 (6 bases). The CDR3 consists of 15 residues. Germline lookup yields CDR1 SGDLS and CDR2 YYNGEE. V gave up 0 bases and J gave up 7 bases, with 15 bases separating them. The CDR3: CASSVARDSSHTQYF. The CDR3 nucleotides are TGTGCCAGCAGCGTAGCTCGGGACTCGAGCCATACGCAGTATTTT. The full variable domain, rest sourced from reference TRBV9 and TRBJ2-3, is DSGVTQTPKHLITATGQRVTLRCSPRSGDLSVYWYQQSLDQGLQFLIQYYNGEERAKGNILERFSAQQFPDLHSELNLSSLELGDSALYFCASSVARDSSHTQYFGPGTRLTVL.

The table lists this clone with a few counts. The V and J genes are TRBV7-9 and TRBJ2-5; TRBD1 matches at 8 bases. The trim removed 7 bases at V and 5 bases at J, leaving 9 bases unmatched. The CDR3 has 14 residues. Germline V gene lookup returns CDR1 SEHNR and CDR2 FQNEAQ (reference sequence). The CDR3 DNA follows: TGTGCCAGCACCCAGGGGGCCGGAGGCGAGACCCAGTACTTC. Translating it yields CASTQGAGGETQYF.

This clone was counted between two and nine times. V is TRBV11-2 and J is TRBJ1-2; 9 bases map to TRBD1. Germline CDR1 reads SGHAT; CDR2 reads FQNNGV. V shed 1 base, J shed 6 bases, and the junction held 9 bases outside the gene matches. This CDR3 has 16 residues. CDR3 region: CASSLAQGTGSDGYTF. The CDR3 nucleotides read TGTGCCAGCAGCTTAGCGCAGGGGACAGGGTCAGATGGCTACACCTTC.

This clone appeared a few times. The genes are TRBV7-7 and TRBJ2-2; 12 nucleotides align to TRBD2. In germline, CDR1 is SSHAT, CDR2 FNYEAQ (reference sequence). The V and J ends lost 5 bases and 7 bases, in that order; junction bases with no gene match: 11. CDR3 length: 17 residues. The CDR3 reads CASSPTASGGAGGELFF. CDR3 sequence (DNA): TGTGCCAGCAGCCCGACGGCTAGCGGGGGGGCCGGCGGGGAGCTGTTTTTT.